One TCR beta chain is described in this entry. Its antigen is not identified. With 3 bases clipped from V and 0 bases from J, the junction kept 1 base outside the gene matches. The germline gives CDR1 LNHNV, CDR2 YYDKDF (reference sequence). The length of the CDR3 is 15 residues. This entry is derived from a study of blood T cells in healthy people across ages. Study results and limitations: A strong correlation was seen between TCR beta diversity and naive T cell percentage. Per million T cells, TCR beta diversity dropped about linearly as age rose.

A second roughly 6 to 11 cycle PCR used barcoded and J-beta primers. TCRdb reanalysed the 5' RACE reads using MiXCR and keeps one entry per CDR3 protein. The sample yields 600,000 to 1,000,000 distinct CDR3 sequences, 58% seen once. The sample was blood. V usage is TRBV15 and J usage is TRBJ2-5; TRBD2 matches at 10 bases. The receptor was isolated from a man aged 30 to 39 in good health. The CDR3 DNA sequence: TGTGCCACCAGCAGGGGACTAGCGTACCAAGAGACCCAGTACTTC. This sequence encodes CATSRGLAYQETQYF.